The 23 T cell receptor beta chains presented below share a single source sample, sequenced in a study of Graves' ophthalmopathy and Graves' hyperthyroidism. CDR3 regions of TCR beta were amplified from RNA transcripts. HTBI primers were employed in first-round RT-PCR, then a second-round multiplex PCR followed. Via MiXCR, TCRdb re-called the multiplex PCR reads, giving one row per CDR3 protein. The sample consists of some 1.1 million distinct CDR3 sequences, about two fifths of them appearing once. The sequencing input was peripheral blood or thyroid tissue (not recorded which). All receptors come from an adult man with Graves' hyperthyroidism.

On this clonotype itself: The final CDR3 position lacks the conserved phenylalanine or tryptophan, pointing to a likely read error. The chain has TRBV25-1 and TRBJ2-7, with a possible D match to TRBD1 (6 bases). Germline lookup yields CDR1 MGHDK and CDR2 SYGVNS. The CDR3 is made up of 14 amino acids. Between the trimmed V and J ends, which lost 6 bases and 0 bases, there was a span of 12 bases. The chain's CDR3 is CASSEDSHSYEQYL. In DNA form, the CDR3 reads TGTGCCAGCAGCGAGGACAGTCACTCCTACGAGCAGTACCTC.

Worth noting for this clonotype: At one end the junction does not follow the germline gene, possibly because of a read error. V and J are TRBV9 and TRBJ2-7; maybe TRBD2 (5 bases). Germline loops: CDR1 SGDLS, CDR2 YYNGEE. The CDR3 consists of 15 residues. The CDR3: CASSVGVPNTGELYF. The CDR3 coding sequence is TGTGCCAGCAGCGTTGGAGTTCCGAACACCGGGGAGCTGTACTTC.

This clonotype was observed a single time. This chain joins TRBV6-1 and TRBJ2-5; 11 bases fit TRBD1. V was clipped by 8 bases and J by 2 bases; unmatched bases: 4. This CDR3 contains 14 residues. CDR1 is MNHNS, CDR2 SASEGT, per germline. CDR3 bases: TGTGCCAGCTGTGGACAGGGGGCACAAGAGACCCAGTACTTC. Translated, it gives CASCGQGAQETQYF.

Only one count was recorded for this clonotype. The gene calls are TRBV10-3 and TRBJ2-5; TRBD1 might be the D (5 bases). The CDR3 contains 14 residues. The V and J ends lost 6 bases and 2 bases respectively, with 13 bases between them. Germline CDR1 reads ENHRY; CDR2 reads SYGVKD. CDR3 DNA sequence: TGTGCCATCAGCGGACCCCAGGGACAAGAGACCCAGTACTTC. Its protein product is CAISGPQGQETQYF.

This clonotype was recorded many times. This chain joins TRBV4-3 and TRBJ1-6, with D unresolved. The CDR3 runs 14 residues. Trimming pared 3 bases from V and 7 bases from J, leaving 10 bases between. CDR1 is LGHNA, CDR2 YSLEER, per germline. The CDR3 DNA follows: TGCGCCAGCAGCCACGGACGGACGAATTCACCCCTCCACTTT. Encoded protein: CASSHGRTNSPLHF.

The sample holds many counts of this clonotype. The chain carries TRBV9 and TRBJ1-4; D gene uncertain. This CDR3 region has 17 residues. The V and J ends lost 7 bases and 0 bases respectively, with 19 bases between them. In germline, CDR1 is SGDLS, CDR2 YYNGEE. The CDR3 sequence: CASSPRRGIATNEKLFF. In DNA, the CDR3 is TGTGCCAGCTCACCACGGCGGGGAATCGCAACTAATGAAAAACTGTTTTTT.

Only a few counts were recorded for this clonotype. J is TRBJ2-7 and V is TRBV20-1; 12 bases fit TRBD1. The J segment lost 0 bases and the V segment lost 6 bases, leaving 6 bases of the junction unmatched. Looked up from germline, CDR1 is DFQATT and CDR2 is SNEGSKA (reference sequence). The CDR3 runs 15 residues. CDR3 nucleotides: TGCAGTGCCCGGGACAGGGGGCGAAGCTCCTACGAGCAGTACTTC. It codes for CSARDRGRSSYEQYF.

This rearrangement joins TRBV7-8 to TRBJ2-5, with 7 bases that match TRBD2. The V gene's germline CDR1 is SGHVS and CDR2 FQNEAQ. The CDR3 loop spans 14 amino acids. The junction had 6 bases not matched to a gene; V was cut back by 5 bases and J by 3 bases. The CDR3 sequence is CASSISSGKETQYF. CDR3 DNA: TGTGCCAGCAGCATTTCTAGCGGCAAAGAGACCCAGTACTTC.

The chain uses TRBV27 and TRBJ1-4; D remains unclear. Trimming shortened V by 6 bases and J by 12 bases, and 17 bases separated the two germline ends. The CDR3 covers 13 residues. In germline, CDR1 is MNHEY, CDR2 SMNVEV (reference sequence). The CDR3, as DNA: TGTGCCAGCAGAGGGCCTCGAACGGGAGAACTGTTTTTT. It is translated as CASRGPRTGELFF. Full variable domain (missing parts from reference TRBV27 and TRBJ1-4): EAQVTQNPRYLITVTGKKLTVTCSQNMNHEYMSWYRQDPGLGLRQIYYSMNVEVTDKGDVPEGYKVSRKEKRNFPLILESPSPNQTSLYFCASRGPRTGELFFGSGTQLSVL.

CDR3: CSAGDAANTIYF. In nucleotides, the CDR3 is TGCAGCGCCGGTGACGCCGCAAACACCATATATTTT. This rearrangement joins TRBV29-1 to TRBJ1-3, with D unclear. This CDR3 contains 12 residues. Germline V gene lookup returns CDR1 SQVTM and CDR2 ANQGSEA. The V and J ends lost 7 bases and 6 bases respectively, with 13 bases between them.

This clonotype has just a few counts. This sequence joins TRBV30 and TRBJ1-5; D unclear. CDR3 length equals 13 residues. V lost 3 bases and J lost 0, with 6 bases in between. Germline CDR1 reads GTSNPN; CDR2 reads SVGIG (reference sequence). As DNA, the CDR3 is TGTGCCTGGAGGTTAGATAGCAATCAGCCCCAGCATTTT. This gives the protein CAWRLDSNQPQHF.

The table lists this clonotype with a few counts. The chain employs TRBV6-2 or TRBV6-3 and TRBJ1-1; D is ambiguous. V was shortened by 7 bases and J by 1 base, with 13 bases between the two germline ends. In germline, CDR1 is MNHEY, CDR2 SVGEGT. CDR3 length: 14 residues. This CDR3 reads CASNGITGNTEAFF. The CDR3 region has the DNA TGTGCCAGCAACGGGATTACGGGGAACACTGAAGCTTTCTTT.

The rearrangement joins TRBV7-3 to TRBJ1-5, with TRBD1 matching 9 bases. This CDR3 has 16 residues. With 3 bases clipped from V and 1 base from J, the junction kept 4 bases outside the gene matches. CDR1 and CDR2 from the germline V gene are SGHTA and FQGTGA. The CDR3 loop reads CASSLGTGMSNQPQHF. CDR3 DNA: TGTGCCAGCAGCTTGGGGACAGGGATGAGCAATCAGCCCCAGCATTTT.

The sample holds many counts of this clonotype. The chain recombines TRBV7-9 with TRBJ1-1; D ambiguous. The CDR3 has 14 residues. Trimming stripped 5 bases from V and 6 bases from J, with 16 bases between. CDR1 and CDR2 from the germline V gene are SEHNR and FQNEAQ (reference sequence). The CDR3 bases are TGTGCCAGCAGCCCCGACATCCCAACCCCTGAAGCTTTCTTT. Translation: CASSPDIPTPEAFF.

The rearrangement links TRBV29-1 to TRBJ2-7; D ambiguous. From germline, CDR1 is SQVTM and CDR2 ANQGSEA. V was cut by 4 bases and J by 3 bases, with 16 bases left in between. CDR3 length equals 14 residues. The CDR3 loop is CSVVSIGNHYEQYF. The DNA of the CDR3 is TGCAGCGTTGTTTCAATCGGCAACCACTACGAGCAGTACTTC.

This chain links TRBV15 with TRBJ1-6; 7 bases agree with TRBD1. The CDR3 is 14 residues long. With 4 bases clipped from V and 6 bases from J, the junction kept 3 bases outside the gene matches. Per the germline V gene, CDR1 is LNHNV and CDR2 is YYDKDF (reference sequence). CDR3 protein: CATSTGGRNSPLHF. In nucleotides, the CDR3 is TGTGCCACCAGCACAGGGGGTCGTAATTCACCCCTCCACTTT.

A few counts support this clonotype. The CDR3 coding sequence is TGTGCCAGCAGCTTAGCGAGGGCAGGAGGCCCTGGGGCCAACGTCCTGACTTTC. It codes for CASSLARAGGPGANVLTF. The J gene is TRBJ2-6, the V gene TRBV7-9, with D tentatively TRBD2 (5 bases). CDR3 size: 18 residues. Trimming shortened V by 0 bases and J by 2 bases, and 14 bases separated the two germline ends. CDR1 is SEHNR, CDR2 FQNEAQ, per germline (reference sequence).

This clonotype was counted many times. The V and J genes are TRBV7-6 and TRBJ2-5; possible D gene TRBD1, 5 bases. V dropped 0 bases and J dropped 5 bases, with 16 bases sitting between them. Germline V gene data show CDR1 as SGHVS and CDR2 as FNYEAQ. The CDR3 contains 16 residues. This chain's CDR3 is CASSLALQGLAETQYF. DNA of the CDR3: TGTGCCAGCAGCTTAGCGTTGCAGGGTCTGGCTGAGACCCAGTACTTC.

This clonotype came up many times. The chain has TRBV6-2 or TRBV6-3 and TRBJ1-2; no firm D call. The CDR3 contains 13 residues. The germline V gene has CDR1 MNHEY and CDR2 SVGEGT. The V and J ends lost 4 bases and 6 bases respectively, with 12 bases between them. The CDR3 DNA reads TGTGCCAGCAGTTGGCAGGTGATCGATGGCTACACCTTC. Protein sequence: CASSWQVIDGYTF.

As for this clonotype: A much larger clone sits a single nucleotide away, making a read error possible. The rearrangement joins TRBV7-9 to TRBJ2-7; D gene ambiguous. Germline V gene sequence: CDR1 SEHNR, CDR2 FQNEAQ (reference sequence). This CDR3 is 13 amino acids long. In nucleotides, the CDR3 is TGCGCCAGCAGCTTCCCCCGAGCCCCTGAGCAGTACTTC. The encoded protein is CASSFPRAPEQYF.

The chain has TRBV27 and TRBJ1-1; the D is unclear. The CDR3 consists of 13 residues. V was shortened by 5 bases and J by 11 bases, with 18 bases between the two germline ends. Germline V CDR1 and CDR2: MNHEY, SMNVEV (reference sequence). CDR3 DNA sequence: TGTGCCAGCAGTCCCCCCTCCAGGCGCGAGGCTTTCTTT. Translated: CASSPPSRREAFF.

This clonotype was detected only once. The chain couples TRBV5-6 to TRBJ1-3; TRBD1 matches at 7 bases. Germline CDR1 SGHDT, CDR2 YYEEEE. This CDR3 is 17 amino acids long. Losses at the gene ends were 4 bases for V and 0 bases for J; bases not matched to a gene: 10. This CDR3 reads CASSRDSLIRSGNTIYF. The CDR3 coding sequence is TGTGCCAGCAGCAGGGACAGCCTAATTCGCTCTGGAAACACCATATATTTT. Supplemented by reference TRBV5-6 and TRBJ1-3, the full variable domain reads DAGVTQSPTHLIKTRGQQVTLRCSPKSGHDTVSWYQQALGQGPQFIFQYYEEEERQRGNFPDRFSGHQFPNYSSELNVNALLLGDSALYLCASSRDSLIRSGNTIYFGEGSWLTVV.

In its sample, this clonotype was seen many times. The chain links TRBV5-1 to TRBJ1-1; D gene ambiguous. The V gene lost 1 base and the J gene lost 3 bases, with 13 bases spanning the gap. CDR1 and CDR2 (germline): SGHRS, YFSETQ. The CDR3 is made up of 15 amino acids. The CDR3 DNA sequence: TGCGCCAGCAGCTTGTACGTAGGCGGCCACACTGAAGCTTTCTTT. Its protein product is CASSLYVGGHTEAFF.